The clone carrying this T cell receptor beta chain appeared once. Its antigen is currently unknown. The entry originates in a study of cytomegalovirus exposure and HLA in healthy donors. Background on the study: Prior work identified 95 million to 120 million unique TCR beta sequences in around 170 million T cells. Study-level results: The investigators catalogued 150 to 200 TCR beta chains as cytomegalovirus-associated. No immune exposure information besides CMV serostatus was available.

This CDR3 contains 14 residues. Germline V gene data show CDR1 as MNHEY and CDR2 as SMNVEV (reference sequence). The J segment lost 8 bases and the V segment lost 3 bases, leaving 7 bases of the junction unmatched. PCR involved 60 Vbeta and 13 Jbeta primers. Profiling relied on immunoSEQ multiplex PCR, and the TCRdb table lists in-frame clones only, not all of them. The sample lists 150,000 to 200,000 clones, around three quarters occurring once. Sequencing was carried out using PBMCs. The J gene is TRBJ2-1, the V gene TRBV27; the match to TRBD2 covers 7 bases. The clonotype was recovered from a young woman in good health and CMV-seronegative. The CDR3 region has the DNA TGTGCCAGCAGTTTCGCGGGAGTAATTCATGAGCAGTTCTTC. Its translation is CASSFAGVIHEQFF.